These 19 T cell receptor beta chains came from one sample sequenced in a study of T cells after yellow fever vaccination. MiXCR, run by TCRdb on the 5' RACE reads, gives a single entry per CDR3 protein. The top ten hold roughly a sixth of the sample, which has roughly 300,000 distinct CDR3 sequences, around 6.8% seen once. The sequences come from PBMCs, collected roughly 45 days after the first yellow fever vaccination. All receptors come from a man aged 18-30 years who received the YFV17D yellow fever vaccine.

This clonotype was seen only a few times. This chain uses TRBV19 with TRBJ2-1; TRBD2 agrees at 10 bases. The junction had 6 bases not matched to a gene; V was cut back by 4 bases and J by 3 bases. Germline lookup yields CDR1 LNHDA and CDR2 SQIVND (reference sequence). This CDR3 region has 16 residues. The CDR3 region has the DNA TGTGCCAGTAGTACCTCCCCTAGCGGGGGCTACAATGAGCAGTTCTTC. Protein: CASSTSPSGGYNEQFF. Supplemented by reference TRBV19 and TRBJ2-1, the full variable domain reads DGGITQSPKYLFRKEGQNVTLSCEQNLNHDAMYWYRQDPGQGLRLIYYSQIVNDFQKGDIAEGYSVSREKKESFPLTVTSAQKNPTAFYLCASSTSPSGGYNEQFFGPGTRLTVL.

Ten or more counts support this clonotype. This sequence joins TRBV7-9 and TRBJ2-1; D perhaps matches TRBD1 (6 bases). Trimming left V 4 bases short and J 2 bases short, with 15 bases between. Germline-derived CDR1 and CDR2 are SEHNR and FQNEAQ (reference sequence). The CDR3 runs 16 residues. The CDR3 DNA is TGTGCCAGCAGCTCCAGACAGGCTGGGACCTACAATGAGCAGTTCTTC. Translated, it gives CASSSRQAGTYNEQFF.

This clonotype was counted between two and nine times. The chain recombines TRBV9 with TRBJ1-3; TRBD1 might be the D (5 bases). The length of the CDR3 is 13 residues. From germline, CDR1 is SGDLS and CDR2 YYNGEE. Trimming left V 8 bases short and J 0 bases short, with 9 bases between. The CDR3 coding sequence is TGTGCCAGTGGGGACCTCTCTGGAAACACCATATATTTT. It is translated as CASGDLSGNTIYF.

This clonotype showed up just a few times. The chain joins TRBV6-5 to TRBJ2-5; D gene uncertain. The germline V gene has CDR1 MNHEY and CDR2 SVGAGI. The germline V and J ends were trimmed by 2 bases and 5 bases, with 6 bases remaining between them. This CDR3 contains 12 residues. In nucleotides, the CDR3 is TGTGCCAGCAGTTACCGAAGGGAGACCCAGTACTTC. Its protein product is CASSYRRETQYF.

This clonotype was seen more than once but under ten times. The CDR3, as DNA: TGCGCCAGCAGCCACGCCCCGGACCGAAACAATGAGCAGTTCTTC. It is translated as CASSHAPDRNNEQFF. The rearrangement links TRBV4-3 to TRBJ2-1; the D is unclear. Trimming shortened V by 3 bases and J by 5 bases, and 14 bases separated the two germline ends. Germline lookup yields CDR1 LGHNA and CDR2 YSLEER. The CDR3 has 15 amino acids.

This clonotype occurred a few times. V and J are TRBV7-9 and TRBJ1-1; D uncertain. There are 12 residues in the CDR3. Trimming shortened V by 3 bases and J by 6 bases, and 8 bases separated the two germline ends. Germline V gene lookup returns CDR1 SEHNR and CDR2 FQNEAQ (reference sequence). The CDR3 loop is CASSLDSPEAFF. CDR3 nucleotides: TGTGCCAGCAGCTTGGACTCTCCTGAAGCTTTCTTT.

This chain uses TRBV3-1 with TRBJ2-7; TRBD2 is a possible D gene (5 bases). V was trimmed by 0 bases and J by 1 base, leaving 10 bases between them. The germline CDR1 and CDR2 sequences are LGHDT and YNNKEL (reference sequence). This CDR3 is built from 15 residues. The CDR3 is CASSQDGSSSYEQYF. CDR3 DNA: TGTGCCAGCAGCCAAGATGGGAGCAGTTCCTACGAGCAGTACTTC.

This clonotype was detected a few times. This rearrangement joins TRBV5-5 to TRBJ2-2; 7 bases are shared with TRBD1. This CDR3 has 16 amino acids. Looked up from germline, CDR1 is SGHKS and CDR2 is YYEKEE (reference sequence). V lost 6 bases, J lost 3 bases, and 11 bases stayed unmatched. CDR3 sequence: CASTKKQGRDTGELFF. CDR3 in DNA: TGTGCCAGCACCAAGAAACAGGGGCGAGACACCGGGGAGCTGTTTTTT.

This clonotype was observed many times. The rearrangement joins TRBV12-3 or TRBV12-4 to TRBJ2-7; D possibly corresponds to TRBD2 (7 bases). With 2 bases removed from V and 4 bases from J, the gap between germline ends came to 12 bases. This CDR3 contains 14 residues. The CDR3 protein is CASSLRGGGYEQYF. CDR3 nucleotide sequence: TGTGCCAGCAGTTTAAGGGGAGGGGGGTACGAGCAGTACTTC.

V gene TRBV7-9 combines with J gene TRBJ1-1; D perhaps matches TRBD1 (6 bases). CDR3 length equals 12 residues. Germline CDR1 is SEHNR and CDR2 is FQNEAQ (reference sequence). Deletions cut 6 bases from V and 7 bases from J, with 12 bases between. Written as DNA, the CDR3 is TGTGCCAGCAGTCTAACAGGGCTTGAAGCTTTCTTT. Its translation: CASSLTGLEAFF.

The V gene is TRBV5-1, the J gene TRBJ1-2; unclear D gene. This CDR3 has 15 amino acids. The germline V gene encodes CDR1 SGHRS and CDR2 YFSETQ. V lost 0 bases, J lost 0 bases, and 9 bases lay in between. CDR3 in amino acids: CASSLDGRSNYGYTF. CDR3 in DNA: TGCGCCAGCAGCTTGGATGGCCGCTCTAACTATGGCTACACCTTC.

The chain uses TRBV18 and TRBJ2-3, with TRBD2 matching over 8 bases. The CDR3 extends over 14 amino acids. The junction had 6 bases not matched to a gene; V was cut back by 6 bases and J by 4 bases. Germline V CDR1 and CDR2: KGHSH, LQKENI. The CDR3 coding sequence is TGTGCCAGCTCCGGGACTAGGGGACCAGATACGCAGTATTTT. This codes for CASSGTRGPDTQYF. Together with reference TRBV18 and TRBJ2-3, the CDR3 gives the full variable domain: NAGVMQNPRHLVRRRGQEARLRCSPMKGHSHVYWYRQLPEEGLKFMVYLQKENIIDESGMPKERFSAEFPKEGPSILRIQQVVRGDSAAYFCASSGTRGPDTQYFGPGTRLTVL.

This clonotype showed up just a few times. J is TRBJ1-6 and V is TRBV18; no clear D gene. With 0 bases removed from V and 7 bases from J, the gap between germline ends came to 7 bases. The CDR3 spans 14 residues. Germline values: CDR1 KGHSH, CDR2 LQKENI. For the CDR3, the DNA is TGTGCCAGCTCACCACCAACGGGGAATTCACCCCTCCACTTT. It specifies CASSPPTGNSPLHF.

This clonotype turned up a few times. V and J are TRBV30 and TRBJ1-5, with D uncertain. Germline V gene data show CDR1 as GTSNPN and CDR2 as SVGIG (reference sequence). The CDR3 length is 13 residues. Trimming took 0 bases from V and 9 from J, leaving 12 bases between them. CDR3 nucleotide sequence: TGTGCCTGGAGTGTACTGGATTTCGGGCCCCAGCATTTT. Protein product: CAWSVLDFGPQHF.

A few counts support this clonotype. The chain couples TRBV20-1 to TRBJ2-7; TRBD2 aligns across 9 bases. The J segment lost 1 base and the V segment lost 6 bases, leaving 10 bases of the junction unmatched. Germline V gene data show CDR1 as DFQATT and CDR2 as SNEGSKA (reference sequence). The CDR3 extends over 15 amino acids. The CDR3 region has the DNA TGCAGTGCCCCATCTAGCGGGGCCTTGTCCTACGAGCAGTACTTC. This codes for CSAPSSGALSYEQYF.

The rearrangement links TRBV7-3 to TRBJ2-1; D remains ambiguous. The germline CDR1 and CDR2 sequences are SGHTA and FQGTGA. V was shortened by 4 bases and J by 4 bases, with 17 bases between the two germline ends. This CDR3 contains 16 residues. The CDR3: CASSSFSGAQYNEQFF. The CDR3 nucleotides are TGTGCCAGCAGCTCGTTTAGTGGTGCCCAGTACAATGAGCAGTTCTTC.

This clonotype came up many times. The chain combines TRBV6-1 with TRBJ2-1, with 7 bases identical to TRBD1. V shed 5 bases, J shed 7 bases, and the junction held 5 bases outside the gene matches. The CDR3 length is 13 residues. Germline assignment: CDR1 MNHNS and CDR2 SASEGT. DNA of the CDR3: TGTGCCAGCAGTCGACAGGGTATGAATGAGCAGTTCTTC. As protein: CASSRQGMNEQFF.

J is TRBJ1-6 and V is TRBV6-1; D not resolved. CDR3 size: 15 residues. V shed 5 bases and J shed 7 bases, with 15 bases lying between them. CDR1 is MNHNS and CDR2 is SASEGT in the germline V gene. CDR3 nucleotides: TGTGCCAGCAGTCTATCCAAGGTCAGGAATTCACCCCTCCACTTT. Translation gives CASSLSKVRNSPLHF.

The V call is TRBV12-3 or TRBV12-4, the J call TRBJ2-3, with no clear D. Trimming cost V 6 bases and J 9 bases, with 10 bases left between them. This CDR3 is 11 amino acids long. CDR3 nucleotide sequence: TGTGCCAGCAGACTCCGAGGCACGCAGTATTTT. As protein: CASRLRGTQYF.